The entry below describes one T cell receptor (beta chain). V dropped 4 bases and J dropped 7; count of bases not matched to a gene: 4. The CDR3 length is 14 residues. Germline CDR1 is SNHLY and CDR2 is FYNNEI. Original handling: Using reference gene primer amplification, nucleated cell counts were estimated. Sequencing used immunoSEQ multiplex PCR; TCRdb keeps in-frame clones, though not all of them. The DNA gave D and trimming, while V, J and clone size come from that table. The data hold 150,000 to 250,000 clones, with 82% observed a single time. Two negative PCRs, clearance, or symptom resolution characterized the recovered Cohort 3 donors. These data come from a study of blood T cell repertoires in COVID-19. Study background: Samples taken during acute and convalescent COVID-19 were collected in the United States, Italy and Spain. T cells, B-cell-depleted T cells, or PBMCs provided the cDNA or gDNA that served as material.

The sample was PBMCs or T cells enriched from blood (not recorded which). The sequence derives from a man aged 40-55 years who had recovered from COVID-19. The chain has TRBV2 and TRBJ1-4; 9 bases match TRBD1. CDR3 DNA sequence: TGTGCCAGCAGTGGGACAGGGGACGGTGAAAAACTGTTTTTT. This gives the protein CASSGTGDGEKLFF.